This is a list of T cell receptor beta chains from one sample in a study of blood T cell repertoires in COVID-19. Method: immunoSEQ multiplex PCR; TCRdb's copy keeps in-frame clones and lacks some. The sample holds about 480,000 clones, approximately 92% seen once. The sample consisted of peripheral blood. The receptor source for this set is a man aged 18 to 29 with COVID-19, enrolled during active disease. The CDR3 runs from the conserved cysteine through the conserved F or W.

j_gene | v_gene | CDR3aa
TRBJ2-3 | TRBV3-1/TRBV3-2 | CASSGTGSTDTQYF
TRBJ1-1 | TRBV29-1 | CSVATLMGDEGTEAFF
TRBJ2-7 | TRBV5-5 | CASSQGGTVTYEQYF
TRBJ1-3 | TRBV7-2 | CATPTARGPIYF
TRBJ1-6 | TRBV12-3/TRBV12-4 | CASRNIISPLHF
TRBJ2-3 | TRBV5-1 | CASSRTGGTNADTQYF
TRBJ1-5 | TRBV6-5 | CASSTQTGNQPQHF
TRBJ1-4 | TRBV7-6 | CASSLRGGGRNEKLFF
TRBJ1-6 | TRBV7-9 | CASSLGQFSSPLHF
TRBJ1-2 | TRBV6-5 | CASSYSLGTYYGYTF
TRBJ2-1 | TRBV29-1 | CSAAGRGLGDEQFF
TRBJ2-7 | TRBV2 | CASRAVGQFSYEQYF
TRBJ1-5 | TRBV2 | CASSEQGAYSNQPQHF
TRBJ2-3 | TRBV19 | CASGRGGSTDTQYF
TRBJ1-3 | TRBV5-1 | CASSLDAGINTIYF
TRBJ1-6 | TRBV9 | CASSVDGVRVNSPLHF
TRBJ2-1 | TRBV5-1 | CASGGLASYNEQFF
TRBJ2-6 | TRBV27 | CASSLSGGKGANVLTF
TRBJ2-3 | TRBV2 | CASSGRALADTQYF
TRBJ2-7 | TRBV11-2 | CASSLGGTGPYEQYF
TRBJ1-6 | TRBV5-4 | CASSLAGSPGDSPLHF
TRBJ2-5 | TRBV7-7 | CASSQRGVGETQYF
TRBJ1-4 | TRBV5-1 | CASSLAGQVNEKLFF
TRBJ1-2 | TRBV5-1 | CASSLRGQGGHGYTF
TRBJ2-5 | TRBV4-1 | CASSQQGGQETQYF
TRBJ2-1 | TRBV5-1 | CASSLVGGRTYNEQFF
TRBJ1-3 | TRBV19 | CASLASGNTIYF
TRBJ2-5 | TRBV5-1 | CASSPGLGLETQYF
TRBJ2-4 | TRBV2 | CASRVGTVDIQYF
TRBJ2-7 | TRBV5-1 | CASSWDGSYEQYF
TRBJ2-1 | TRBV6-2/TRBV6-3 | CASSYKPYNEQFF
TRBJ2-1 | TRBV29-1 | CSVDDGRLYNEQFF
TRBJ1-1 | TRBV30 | CAWMRLGYEAFF
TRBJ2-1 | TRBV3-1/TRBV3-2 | CASSPFGRESSYNEQFF
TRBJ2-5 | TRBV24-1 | CATTPQGYQTQYF
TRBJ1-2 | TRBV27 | CASSLTGDLYGYTF
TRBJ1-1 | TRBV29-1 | CSVEGQLNTEAFF
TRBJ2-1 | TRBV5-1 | CASSLATGGINNEQFF
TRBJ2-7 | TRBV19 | CASSRQGYEQYF
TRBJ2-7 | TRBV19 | CASSIQAFKNYEQYF
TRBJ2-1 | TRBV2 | CASSPGVPNNEQFF
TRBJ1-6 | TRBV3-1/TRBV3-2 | CASSQDYSAQGRTNSPLHF
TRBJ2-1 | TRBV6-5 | CASSYEAGGVYEQFF
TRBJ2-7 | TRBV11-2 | CASSRSTVEQYF
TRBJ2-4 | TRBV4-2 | CASSALGGGKNIQYF
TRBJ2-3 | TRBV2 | CASSDWGDRTDTQYF
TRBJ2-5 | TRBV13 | CASSDGGVETQYF
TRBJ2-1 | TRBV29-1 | CSGTGDEQFF
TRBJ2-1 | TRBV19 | CASSIVSSGNNEQFF
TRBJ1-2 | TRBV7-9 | CASSARGPSYTF
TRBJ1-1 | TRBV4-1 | CASSQLGQGITEAFF
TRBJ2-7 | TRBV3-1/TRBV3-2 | CASSRLAGGPIVYEQYF
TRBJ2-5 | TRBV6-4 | CASRTGRYQETQYF
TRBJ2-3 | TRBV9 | CASSPTSGGRGTDTQYF
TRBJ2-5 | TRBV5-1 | CASRPWTSGGQETQYF
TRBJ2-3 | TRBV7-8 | CASSDTSGRGTDTQYF
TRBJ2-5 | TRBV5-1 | CASSLGGGGQETQYF
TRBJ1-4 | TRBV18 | CASSAGLGEKLFF